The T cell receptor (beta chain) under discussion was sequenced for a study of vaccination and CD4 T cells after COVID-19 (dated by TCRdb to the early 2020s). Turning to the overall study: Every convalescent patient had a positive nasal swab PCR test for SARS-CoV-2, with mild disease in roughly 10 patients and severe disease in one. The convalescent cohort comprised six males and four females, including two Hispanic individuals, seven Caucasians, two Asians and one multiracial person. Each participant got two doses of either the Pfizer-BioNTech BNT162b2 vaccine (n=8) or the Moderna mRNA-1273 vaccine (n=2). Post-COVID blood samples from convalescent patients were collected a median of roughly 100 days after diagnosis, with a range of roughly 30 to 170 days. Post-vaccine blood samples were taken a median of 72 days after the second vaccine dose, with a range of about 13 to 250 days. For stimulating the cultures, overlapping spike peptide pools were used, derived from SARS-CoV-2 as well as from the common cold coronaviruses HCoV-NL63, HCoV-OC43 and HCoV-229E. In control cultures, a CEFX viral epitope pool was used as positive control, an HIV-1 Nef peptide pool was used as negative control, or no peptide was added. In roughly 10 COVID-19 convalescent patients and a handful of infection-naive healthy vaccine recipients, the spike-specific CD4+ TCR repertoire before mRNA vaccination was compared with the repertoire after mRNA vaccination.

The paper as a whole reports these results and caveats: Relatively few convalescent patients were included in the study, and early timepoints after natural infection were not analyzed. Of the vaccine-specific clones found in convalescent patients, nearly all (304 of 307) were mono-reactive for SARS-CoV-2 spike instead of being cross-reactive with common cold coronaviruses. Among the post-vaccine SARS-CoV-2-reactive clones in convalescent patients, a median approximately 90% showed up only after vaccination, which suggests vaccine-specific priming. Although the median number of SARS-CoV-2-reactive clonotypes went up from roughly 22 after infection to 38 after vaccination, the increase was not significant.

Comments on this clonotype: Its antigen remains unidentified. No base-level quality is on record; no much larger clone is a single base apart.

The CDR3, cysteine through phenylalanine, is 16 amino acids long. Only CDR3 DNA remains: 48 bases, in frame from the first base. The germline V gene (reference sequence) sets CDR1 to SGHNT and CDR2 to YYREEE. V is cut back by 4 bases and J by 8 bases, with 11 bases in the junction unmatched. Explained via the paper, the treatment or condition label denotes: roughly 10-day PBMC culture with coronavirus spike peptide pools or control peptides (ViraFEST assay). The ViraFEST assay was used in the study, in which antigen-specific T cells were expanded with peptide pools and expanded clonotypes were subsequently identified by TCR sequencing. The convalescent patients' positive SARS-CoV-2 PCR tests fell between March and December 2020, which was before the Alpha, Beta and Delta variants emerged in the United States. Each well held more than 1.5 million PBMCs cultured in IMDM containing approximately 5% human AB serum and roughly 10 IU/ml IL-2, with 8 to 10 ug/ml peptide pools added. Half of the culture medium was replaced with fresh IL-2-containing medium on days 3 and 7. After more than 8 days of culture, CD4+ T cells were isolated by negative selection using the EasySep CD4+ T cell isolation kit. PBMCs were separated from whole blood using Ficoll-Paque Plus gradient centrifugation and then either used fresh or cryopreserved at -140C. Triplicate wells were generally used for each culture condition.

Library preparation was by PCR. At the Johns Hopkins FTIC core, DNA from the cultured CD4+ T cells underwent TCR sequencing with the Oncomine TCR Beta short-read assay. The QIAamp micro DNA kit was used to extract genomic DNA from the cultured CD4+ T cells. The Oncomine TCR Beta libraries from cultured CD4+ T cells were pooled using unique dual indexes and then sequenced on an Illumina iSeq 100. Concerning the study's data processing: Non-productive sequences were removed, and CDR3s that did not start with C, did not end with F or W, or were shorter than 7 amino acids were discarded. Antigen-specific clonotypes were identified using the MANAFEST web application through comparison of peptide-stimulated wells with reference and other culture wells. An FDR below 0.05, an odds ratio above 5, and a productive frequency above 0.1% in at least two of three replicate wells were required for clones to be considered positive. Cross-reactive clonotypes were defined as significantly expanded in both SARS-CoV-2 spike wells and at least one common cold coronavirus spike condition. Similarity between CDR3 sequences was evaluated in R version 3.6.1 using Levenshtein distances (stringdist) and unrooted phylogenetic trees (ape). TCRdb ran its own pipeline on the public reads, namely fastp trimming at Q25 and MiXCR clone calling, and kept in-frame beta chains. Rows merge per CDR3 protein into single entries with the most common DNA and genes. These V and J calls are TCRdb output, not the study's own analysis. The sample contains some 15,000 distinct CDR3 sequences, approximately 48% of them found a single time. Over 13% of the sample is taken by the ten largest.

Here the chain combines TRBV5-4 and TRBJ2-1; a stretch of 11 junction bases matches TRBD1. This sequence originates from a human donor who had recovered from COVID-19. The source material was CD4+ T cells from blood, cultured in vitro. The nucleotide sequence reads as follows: TGTGCCAGCAGCCCGGGGGTGGGACAGGGGGTATATGAGCAGTTCTTC. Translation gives CASSPGVGQGVYEQFF.